This TCR beta chain was captured by sequencing in a study of blood T cell repertoires in COVID-19. Some clones are missing from TCRdb's copy, which holds only in-frame ones; the method was immunoSEQ multiplex PCR. Of some 260,000 clones in the sample, over 65% were seen once. The CDR3 is made up of 16 amino acids. The germline V gene has CDR1 MNHEY and CDR2 SVGEGT. Trimming stripped 3 bases from V and 10 bases from J, with 22 bases between. Input material: peripheral blood. This rearrangement joins TRBV6-2 or TRBV6-3 to TRBJ2-1; maybe TRBD2 (6 bases). The TCR comes from a woman of 80 years or more with acute or convalescent COVID-19. Written as DNA, the CDR3 is TGTGCCAGCAGTTATGGAGGGCTAGCCTTACAAAGGGAGCAGTTCTTC. Its translation: CASSYGGLALQREQFF.